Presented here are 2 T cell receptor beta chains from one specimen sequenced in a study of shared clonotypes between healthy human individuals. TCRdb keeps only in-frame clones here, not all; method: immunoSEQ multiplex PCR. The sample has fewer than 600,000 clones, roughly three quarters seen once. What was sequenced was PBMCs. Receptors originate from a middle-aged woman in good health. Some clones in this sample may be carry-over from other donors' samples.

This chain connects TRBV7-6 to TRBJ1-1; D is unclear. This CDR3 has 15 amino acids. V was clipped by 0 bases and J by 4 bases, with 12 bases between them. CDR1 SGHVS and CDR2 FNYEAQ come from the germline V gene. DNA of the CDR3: TGTGCCAGCAGCTTAGCTGTAGGATCTAGCACTGAAGCTTTCTTT. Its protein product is CASSLAVGSSTEAFF.

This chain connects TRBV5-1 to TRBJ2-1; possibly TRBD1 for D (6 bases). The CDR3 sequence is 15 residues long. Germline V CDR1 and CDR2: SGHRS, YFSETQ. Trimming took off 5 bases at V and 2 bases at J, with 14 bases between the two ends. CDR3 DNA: TGCGCCAGCAGGATAGGGGGTGGGACCTACAATGAGCAGTTCTTC. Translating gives CASRIGGGTYNEQFF. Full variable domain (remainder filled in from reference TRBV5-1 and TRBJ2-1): KAGVTQTPRYLIKTRGQQVTLSCSPISGHRSVSWYQQTPGQGLQFLFEYFSETQRNKGNFPGRFSGRQFSNSRSEMNVSTLELGDSALYLCASRIGGGTYNEQFFGPGTRLTVL.